The 30 T cell receptor beta chains presented below share a single source sample, sequenced in a study of cytomegalovirus exposure and HLA in healthy donors. The PCR had 60 Vbeta and 13 Jbeta primers. The method was immunoSEQ multiplex PCR; TCRdb's version includes in-frame clones alone and lacks a portion of them. The table records around 100,000 clones, 75% to 85% of them present only once. The sample was PBMCs. These receptors came from a woman between 18 and 29 years old in good health and CMV-seropositive.

The chain employs TRBV28 and TRBJ1-5; a weak D match, TRBD1 (6 bases). CDR1 is MDHEN, CDR2 SYDVKM, per germline. V was clipped by 1 base and J by 5 bases, with 15 bases between them. The CDR3 runs 16 residues. This chain's CDR3 is CASSLSEGRGHQPQHF. The CDR3 DNA sequence: TGTGCCAGCAGTTTATCCGAGGGCAGGGGCCATCAGCCCCAGCATTTT.

The rearrangement links TRBV7-9 to TRBJ2-3, with a tentative D call TRBD2 (5 bases). CDR3 length: 14 amino acids. CDR1 and CDR2 (germline): SEHNR, FQNEAQ (reference sequence). V lost 4 bases to trimming and J lost 4 bases, with 12 bases between them. CDR3 residues: CASSSTNEPDTQYF. The CDR3 coding sequence is TGTGCCAGCAGCTCGACTAACGAGCCAGATACGCAGTATTTT.

The V and J genes are TRBV9 and TRBJ1-1; 7 positions agree with TRBD1. The V gene end was trimmed by 3 bases and the J gene end by 3 bases; junction bases not matched to a gene: 5. In germline, CDR1 is SGDLS, CDR2 YYNGEE. CDR3 length: 14 amino acids. CDR3 protein: CASSATGLDTEAFF. The CDR3 nucleotides are TGTGCCAGCAGCGCGACAGGGTTGGACACTGAAGCTTTCTTT.

The V call is TRBV4-3, the J call TRBJ2-1; tentative D call: TRBD1 (5 bases). CDR3 size: 17 residues. CDR1 LGHNA and CDR2 YSLEER come from the germline V gene. With 0 bases removed from V and 4 bases from J, the gap between germline ends came to 16 bases. The CDR3 sequence is CASSQDPPGMTYNEQFF. The CDR3 coding sequence is TGCGCCAGCAGCCAAGACCCCCCAGGGATGACATACAATGAGCAGTTCTTC.

The rearrangement uses TRBV5-1 and TRBJ2-7; TRBD2 matches 8 bases. Germline CDR1 SGHRS, CDR2 YFSETQ. The CDR3 runs 13 residues. The ends lost 2 bases at V and 9 bases at J; junction bases unmatched: 7. The CDR3 sequence is CASSFSGESGQYF. The CDR3 coding sequence is TGCGCCAGCAGCTTTAGCGGGGAATCCGGGCAGTACTTC. Full variable domain (missing parts from reference TRBV5-1 and TRBJ2-7): KAGVTQTPRYLIKTRGQQVTLSCSPISGHRSVSWYQQTPGQGLQFLFEYFSETQRNKGNFPGRFSGRQFSNSRSEMNVSTLELGDSALYLCASSFSGESGQYFGPGTRLTVT.

The chain couples TRBV27 to TRBJ2-1, with TRBD2 matching over 16 bases. V lost 4 bases and J lost 7; bases outside the gene matches: 10. Germline V gene sequence: CDR1 MNHEY, CDR2 SMNVEV (reference sequence). This CDR3 has 18 amino acids. CDR3 DNA: TGTGCCAGCAGTTACCCGCCGGGACTAGCGGGAGGGCAAAATGAGCAGTTCTTC. Its translation: CASSYPPGLAGGQNEQFF.

This chain uses TRBV30 with TRBJ1-2; a possible D gene is TRBD1 (5 bases). The CDR3 contains 10 residues. Trimming removed 7 bases at V and 7 bases at J, with 10 bases between. Per germline, CDR1 GTSNPN and CDR2 SVGIG (reference sequence). The CDR3 here is CASGGSGYTF. The CDR3 bases are TGTGCCTCCGGGGGGTCTGGCTACACCTTC.

V is TRBV6-1 and J is TRBJ2-7; TRBD2 might be the D (6 bases). Trimming left V 3 bases short and J 4 bases short, with 10 bases between. The CDR3 has 13 amino acids. Germline CDR1 and CDR2: MNHNS and SASEGT. CDR3 in DNA: TGTGCCAGCAGTGACGGGAGTTGGTACGAGCAGTACTTC. Its protein product is CASSDGSWYEQYF.

This chain connects TRBV12-5 to TRBJ1-2; 8 nucleotides agree with TRBD1. The CDR3 runs 13 residues. Germline V lookup: CDR1 LGHNT, CDR2 FRNRAP. The V segment lost 6 bases and the J segment 6 bases; nucleotides outside the gene matches: 6. The DNA for the CDR3 is TGTGCTAGTGGGTTACAGGGGGGGAATGGCTACACCTTC. Protein sequence: CASGLQGGNGYTF.

In its sample, this clone was seen a few times. The rearrangement uses TRBV6-6 and TRBJ1-4; perhaps TRBD1 as D (6 bases). Germline loops: CDR1 MNHNY, CDR2 SVGAGI (reference sequence). Trimming stripped 5 bases from V and 6 bases from J, with 16 bases between. The CDR3 extends over 15 amino acids. The CDR3 protein is CASSPVRGTYEKLFF. CDR3 DNA: TGTGCCAGCAGTCCGGTGAGGGGGACATATGAAAAACTGTTTTTT.

J is TRBJ1-2 and V is TRBV4-2; D might be TRBD1 (6 bases). The length of the CDR3 is 16 residues. With 4 bases removed from V and 2 bases from J, the gap between germline ends came to 17 bases. The germline V gene encodes CDR1 LGHNA and CDR2 YNFKEQ. CDR3 DNA sequence: TGTGCCAGCAGCCTTCAGGCGGGGGGCGAAAACTATGGCTACACCTTC. Translation gives CASSLQAGGENYGYTF.

The gene calls are TRBV5-1 and TRBJ2-7; D gene unclear. This CDR3 spans 17 amino acids. CDR1 is SGHRS and CDR2 is YFSETQ in the germline V gene. The ends were cut back, 5 bases at V and 3 bases at J, with 24 bases in the middle. Here the CDR3 DNA reads TGCGCCAGCAGGGAAATGTCGGGTCGCAGCGCAGTCTACGAGCAGTACTTC. It encodes CASREMSGRSAVYEQYF. The full variable domain, completed using reference TRBV5-1 and TRBJ2-7, is KAGVTQTPRYLIKTRGQQVTLSCSPISGHRSVSWYQQTPGQGLQFLFEYFSETQRNKGNFPGRFSGRQFSNSRSEMNVSTLELGDSALYLCASREMSGRSAVYEQYFGPGTRLTVT.

The genes are TRBV7-6 and TRBJ2-3, with 11 bases that match TRBD1. The CDR3 is 15 amino acids. The V gene's germline CDR1 is SGHVS and CDR2 FNYEAQ. The junction had 1 base not matched to a gene; V was cut back by 1 base and J by 4 bases. CDR3 region: CASSLGTGGADTQYF. The DNA for the CDR3 is TGTGCCAGCAGCTTAGGGACAGGGGGCGCAGATACGCAGTATTTT.

The chain links TRBV18 to TRBJ1-1; possibly TRBD1 for D (6 bases). The length of the CDR3 is 15 residues. V was pared by 2 bases and J by 3 bases, with 13 bases between. Germline lookup yields CDR1 KGHSH and CDR2 LQKENI. In DNA form, the CDR3 reads TGTGCCAGCTCACCATTTACAGGGCTTGACACTGAAGCTTTCTTT. Translated: CASSPFTGLDTEAFF.

The J gene is TRBJ1-1, the V gene TRBV5-1, with D perhaps TRBD1 (6 bases). The germline V and J ends were trimmed by 2 bases and 7 bases, with 21 bases remaining between them. The CDR3 loop spans 16 amino acids. Germline CDR1 is SGHRS and CDR2 is YFSETQ. The CDR3 coding sequence is TGCGCCAGCAGCTTCCACAACCTCGGGGGGCCACGTGAAGCTTTCTTT. It specifies CASSFHNLGGPREAFF.

This chain uses TRBV19 with TRBJ2-7, with 7 bases identical to TRBD1. CDR3 size: 13 residues. Trimming removed 7 bases from V and 7 bases from J; junction bases left unmatched: 10. CDR1 and CDR2 (germline): LNHDA, SQIVND (reference sequence). The CDR3 DNA is TGTGCCAGTAACCCACAGGGGTCGGGGGAGCAGTACTTC. This sequence encodes CASNPQGSGEQYF.

J is TRBJ2-1 and V is TRBV10-1, with a weak D call TRBD1 (5 bases). Trimming cost V 4 bases and J 10 bases, with 26 bases left between them. The CDR3 length is 17 residues. Per the germline V gene, CDR1 is WNHNN and CDR2 is SYGVQD (reference sequence). CDR3 nucleotides: TGCGCCAGCAGTGGTAGACAAGGGGAAAATTCGATCGAGGAGCAGTTCTTC. Residues: CASSGRQGENSIEEQFF.

This clone was seen only a few times. The gene calls are TRBV6-6 and TRBJ1-5; the D gene is possibly TRBD1 (5 bases). Germline-derived CDR1 and CDR2 are MNHNY and SVGAGI (reference sequence). Trimming removed 6 bases from V and 4 bases from J, with 13 bases in between. The CDR3 covers 14 residues. CDR3 bases: TGTGCCAGCAGACAAACAGCAGGGAATCAGCCCCAGCATTTT. It translates to CASRQTAGNQPQHF.

This chain connects TRBV5-1 to TRBJ2-1; maybe TRBD1 (5 bases). Trimming took 4 bases from V and 5 from J, leaving 13 bases between them. The CDR3 sequence is 14 residues long. CDR1 is SGHRS and CDR2 is YFSETQ in the germline V gene. The CDR3, as DNA: TGCGCCAGCAGCCCTGGGGCAGTAGACAATGAGCAGTTCTTC. Translated: CASSPGAVDNEQFF.

The chain joins TRBV19 to TRBJ2-5; 9 nucleotides line up with TRBD1. CDR1 and CDR2 from the germline V gene are LNHDA and SQIVND (reference sequence). This CDR3 is built from 14 residues. V dropped 6 bases and J dropped 4; count of bases not matched to a gene: 6. CDR3 in DNA: TGTGCCAGTAGCCTTACAGGGGGCCGAGAGACCCAGTACTTC. Translation: CASSLTGGRETQYF.

V usage is TRBV28 and J usage is TRBJ2-7; 9 positions match TRBD2. CDR1 is MDHEN and CDR2 is SYDVKM in the germline V gene. V trimming: 6 bases; J trimming: 4 bases; junction bases outside the gene matches: 7. The CDR3 is made up of 14 amino acids. This CDR3 is CASSQIAGAYEQYF. The DNA of the CDR3 is TGTGCCAGCAGCCAAATAGCGGGAGCGTACGAGCAGTACTTC. Drawing the rest from reference TRBV28 and TRBJ2-7, the complete variable domain is DVKVTQSSRYLVKRTGEKVFLECVQDMDHENMFWYRQDPGLGLRLIYFSYDVKMKEKGDIPEGYSVSREKKERFSLILESASTNQTSMYLCASSQIAGAYEQYFGPGTRLTVT.

V usage is TRBV12-5 and J usage is TRBJ2-2, with 7 positions matching TRBD1. The germline V gene encodes CDR1 LGHNT and CDR2 FRNRAP. The CDR3 consists of 16 residues. The V gene end was trimmed by 0 bases and the J gene end by 5 bases; junction bases not matched to a gene: 6. CDR3 amino acids: CASGLVRDRATGELFF. DNA of the CDR3: TGTGCTAGTGGTTTGGTACGAGACAGGGCTACCGGGGAGCTGTTTTTT.

This clone has only one observation. The chain is built from TRBV29-1 and TRBJ2-3, with 11 bases fitting TRBD2. The CDR3 length is 18 residues. In germline, CDR1 is SQVTM, CDR2 ANQGSEA. V lost 2 bases and J lost 4; bases outside the gene matches: 14. CDR3 coding DNA: TGCAGCGTTGAACGGCTAGCGGGAGGCACTAGCAGGGCAGATACGCAGTATTTT. This translates into CSVERLAGGTSRADTQYF.

This clone was detected only a few times. This chain uses TRBV6-1 with TRBJ2-1; 7 bases map to TRBD2. This CDR3 is 17 amino acids long. Germline V lookup: CDR1 MNHNS, CDR2 SASEGT. V lost 4 bases, J lost 0 bases, and 9 bases stayed unmatched. The CDR3 coding sequence is TGTGCCAGCAGTGGGGTGGCTAGCGGATTCTCCTACAATGAGCAGTTCTTC. It translates to CASSGVASGFSYNEQFF.

This clone occurred once. The chain couples TRBV19 to TRBJ1-1; 7 bases match TRBD1. Trimming removed 5 bases from V and 3 bases from J; junction bases left unmatched: 9. Germline V gives CDR1 LNHDA, CDR2 SQIVND (reference sequence). The CDR3 runs 15 residues. The DNA of the CDR3 is TGTGCCAGTAGTGTTACCGGGACAGCATACACTGAAGCTTTCTTT. Its protein is CASSVTGTAYTEAFF. The full variable domain, rest sourced from reference TRBV19 and TRBJ1-1, is DGGITQSPKYLFRKEGQNVTLSCEQNLNHDAMYWYRQDPGQGLRLIYYSQIVNDFQKGDIAEGYSVSREKKESFPLTVTSAQKNPTAFYLCASSVTGTAYTEAFFGQGTRLTVV.

The V call is TRBV6-5, the J call TRBJ2-7; TRBD2 aligns across 10 bases. V gave up 2 bases and J gave up 7 bases; unmatched junction bases: 8. The length of the CDR3 is 15 residues. Germline-derived CDR1 and CDR2 are MNHEY and SVGAGI. The CDR3 DNA reads TGTGCCAGCAGTTACAACAGCGGGAGGGGGTTGGAGCAGTACTTC. Translation: CASSYNSGRGLEQYF.

J is TRBJ1-2 and V is TRBV7-2; the match to TRBD1 covers 10 bases. Germline V CDR1 and CDR2: SGHTA, FQGNSA. The V segment lost 3 bases and the J segment 7 bases; nucleotides outside the gene matches: 8. This CDR3 is built from 15 residues. CDR3 nucleotide sequence: TGTGCCAGCAGCTTCCAGACAGGGGGCGCGTTTGGCTACACCTTC. The encoded protein is CASSFQTGGAFGYTF. The full variable domain, rest sourced from reference TRBV7-2 and TRBJ1-2, is GAGVSQSPSNKVTEKGKDVELRCDPISGHTALYWYRQSLGQGLEFLIYFQGNSAPDKSGLPSDRFSAERTGGSVSTLTIQRTQQEDSAVYLCASSFQTGGAFGYTFGSGTRLTVV.

This clone is medium-sized. This chain links TRBV28 with TRBJ2-7, with D possibly matching TRBD2 (6 bases). From germline, CDR1 is MDHEN and CDR2 SYDVKM. This CDR3 is built from 13 residues. Trimming pared 4 bases from V and 7 bases from J, leaving 14 bases between. The CDR3 is CASSSGLSREQYF. The DNA for the CDR3 is TGTGCCAGCAGTTCGGGACTCTCCCGGGAGCAGTACTTC.

The chain is built from TRBV5-1 and TRBJ2-2, with 14 nucleotides matching TRBD2. V dropped 7 bases and J dropped 5; count of bases not matched to a gene: 7. Germline CDR1 SGHRS, CDR2 YFSETQ. The CDR3 is 16 residues long. CDR3 region: CASRLAGGRFTGELFF. CDR3 DNA: TGCGCCAGCCGACTAGCGGGAGGGCGTTTTACCGGGGAGCTGTTTTTT.

The V gene is TRBV5-1, the J gene TRBJ2-2; 7 positions match TRBD1. The CDR3 is 17 residues long. Germline V gives CDR1 SGHRS, CDR2 YFSETQ. V was pared by 1 base and J by 1 base, with 7 bases of the junction left unmatched. CDR3 in amino acids: CASSLLGTAVNTGELFF. The CDR3 DNA is TGCGCCAGCAGCTTGTTAGGGACAGCCGTGAACACCGGGGAGCTGTTTTTT.